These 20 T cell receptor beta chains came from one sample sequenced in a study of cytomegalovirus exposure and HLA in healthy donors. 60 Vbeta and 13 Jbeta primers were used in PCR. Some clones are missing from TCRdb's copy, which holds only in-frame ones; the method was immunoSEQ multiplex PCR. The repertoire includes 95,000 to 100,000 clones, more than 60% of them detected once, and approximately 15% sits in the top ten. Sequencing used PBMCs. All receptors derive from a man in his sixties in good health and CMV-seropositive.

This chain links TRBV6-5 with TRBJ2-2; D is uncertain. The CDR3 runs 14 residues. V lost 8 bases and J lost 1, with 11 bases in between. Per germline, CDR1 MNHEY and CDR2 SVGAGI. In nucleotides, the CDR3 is TGTGCCAGCGGTTCCAGGATGAACACCGGGGAGCTGTTTTTT. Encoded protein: CASGSRMNTGELFF.

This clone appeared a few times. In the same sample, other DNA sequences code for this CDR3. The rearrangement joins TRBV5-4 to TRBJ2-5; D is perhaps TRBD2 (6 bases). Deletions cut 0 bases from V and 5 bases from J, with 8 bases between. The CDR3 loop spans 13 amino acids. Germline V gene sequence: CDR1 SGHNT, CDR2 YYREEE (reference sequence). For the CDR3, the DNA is TGTGCCAGCAGCTTGGTGGGGGGTGAGACCCAGTACTTC. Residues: CASSLVGGETQYF.

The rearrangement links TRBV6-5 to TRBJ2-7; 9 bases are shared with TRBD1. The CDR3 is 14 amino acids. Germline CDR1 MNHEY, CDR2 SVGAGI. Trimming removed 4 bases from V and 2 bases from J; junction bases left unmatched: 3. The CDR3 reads CASSSTGGTYEQYF. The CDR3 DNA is TGTGCCAGCAGTTCGACAGGGGGTACCTACGAGCAGTACTTC.

The CDR3 sequence: CASTQGNGNTIYF. Here the CDR3 DNA reads TGTGCCAGCACACAGGGTAATGGAAACACCATATATTTT. The chain links TRBV9 to TRBJ1-3; tentatively, D is TRBD1 (6 bases). Looked up from germline, CDR1 is SGDLS and CDR2 is YYNGEE. The CDR3 is made up of 13 amino acids. Trimming left V 6 bases short and J 3 bases short, with 10 bases between. Together with reference TRBV9 and TRBJ1-3, the CDR3 gives the full variable domain: DSGVTQTPKHLITATGQRVTLRCSPRSGDLSVYWYQQSLDQGLQFLIQYYNGEERAKGNILERFSAQQFPDLHSELNLSSLELGDSALYFCASTQGNGNTIYFGEGSWLTVV.

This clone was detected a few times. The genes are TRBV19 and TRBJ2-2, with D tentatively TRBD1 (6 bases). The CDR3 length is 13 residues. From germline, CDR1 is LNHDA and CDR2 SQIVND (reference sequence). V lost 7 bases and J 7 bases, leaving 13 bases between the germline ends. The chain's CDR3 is CASTVLRGGELFF. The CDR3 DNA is TGTGCCAGTACGGTTCTCAGGGGCGGGGAGCTGTTTTTT.

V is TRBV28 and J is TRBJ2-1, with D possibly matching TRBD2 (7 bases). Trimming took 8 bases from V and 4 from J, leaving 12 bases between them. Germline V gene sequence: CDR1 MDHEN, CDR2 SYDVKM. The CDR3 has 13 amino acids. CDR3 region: CASAAGAYNEQFF. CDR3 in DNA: TGTGCCAGCGCGGCGGGGGCTTACAATGAGCAGTTCTTC. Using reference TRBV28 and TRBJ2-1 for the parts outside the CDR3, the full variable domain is DVKVTQSSRYLVKRTGEKVFLECVQDMDHENMFWYRQDPGLGLRLIYFSYDVKMKEKGDIPEGYSVSREKKERFSLILESASTNQTSMYLCASAAGAYNEQFFGPGTRLTVL.

CDR3 residues: CASSQPREGRTNEKLFF. CDR3 nucleotides: TGCGCCAGCAGCCAACCCCGGGAGGGGCGCACTAATGAAAAACTGTTTTTT. V gene TRBV4-1 combines with J gene TRBJ1-4, with a tentative D call TRBD1 (5 bases). V was cut by 2 bases and J by 2 bases, with 15 bases left in between. The CDR3 covers 17 residues. In germline, CDR1 is MGHRA, CDR2 YSYEKL.

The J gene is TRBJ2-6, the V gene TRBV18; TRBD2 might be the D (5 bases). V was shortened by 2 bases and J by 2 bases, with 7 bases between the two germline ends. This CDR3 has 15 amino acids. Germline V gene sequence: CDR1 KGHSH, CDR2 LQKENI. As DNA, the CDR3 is TGTGCCAGCTCACCAGTGAGGGCTGGGGCCAACGTCCTGACTTTC. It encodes CASSPVRAGANVLTF. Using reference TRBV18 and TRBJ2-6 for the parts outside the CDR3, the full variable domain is NAGVMQNPRHLVRRRGQEARLRCSPMKGHSHVYWYRQLPEEGLKFMVYLQKENIIDESGMPKERFSAEFPKEGPSILRIQQVVRGDSAAYFCASSPVRAGANVLTFGAGSRLTVL.

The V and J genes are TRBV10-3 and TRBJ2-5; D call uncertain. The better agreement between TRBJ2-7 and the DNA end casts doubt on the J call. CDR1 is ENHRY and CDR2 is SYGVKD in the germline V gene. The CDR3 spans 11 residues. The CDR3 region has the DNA TGTGCCATCGGAGACGGCTACGAGCAGTACTTC. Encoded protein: CAIGDGYEQYF.

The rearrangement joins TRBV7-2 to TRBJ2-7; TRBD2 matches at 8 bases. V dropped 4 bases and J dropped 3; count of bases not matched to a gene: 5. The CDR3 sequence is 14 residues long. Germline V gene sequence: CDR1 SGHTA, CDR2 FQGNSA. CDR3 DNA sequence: TGTGCCAGCAGCTCGGCGGGGGGATTCTACGAGCAGTACTTC. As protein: CASSSAGGFYEQYF.

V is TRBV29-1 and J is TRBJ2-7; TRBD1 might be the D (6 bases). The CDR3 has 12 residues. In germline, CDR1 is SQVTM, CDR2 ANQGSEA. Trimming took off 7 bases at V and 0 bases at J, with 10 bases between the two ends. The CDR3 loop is CSARDNSYEQYF. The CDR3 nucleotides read TGCAGCGCCCGGGACAACTCCTACGAGCAGTACTTC.

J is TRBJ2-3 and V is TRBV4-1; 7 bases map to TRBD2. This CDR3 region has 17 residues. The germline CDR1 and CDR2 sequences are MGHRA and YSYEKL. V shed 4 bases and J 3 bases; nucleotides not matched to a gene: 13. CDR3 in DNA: TGCGCCAGCAGCCGTTTTGTTTGGGTCGGGGGGACAGATACGCAGTATTTT. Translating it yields CASSRFVWVGGTDTQYF.

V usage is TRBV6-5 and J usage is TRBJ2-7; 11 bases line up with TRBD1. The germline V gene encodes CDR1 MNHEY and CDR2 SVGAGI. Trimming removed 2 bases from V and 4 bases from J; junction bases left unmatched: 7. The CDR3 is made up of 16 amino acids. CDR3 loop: CASSYVGGTGGYEQYF. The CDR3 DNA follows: TGTGCCAGCAGTTACGTAGGCGGGACAGGGGGGTACGAGCAGTACTTC.

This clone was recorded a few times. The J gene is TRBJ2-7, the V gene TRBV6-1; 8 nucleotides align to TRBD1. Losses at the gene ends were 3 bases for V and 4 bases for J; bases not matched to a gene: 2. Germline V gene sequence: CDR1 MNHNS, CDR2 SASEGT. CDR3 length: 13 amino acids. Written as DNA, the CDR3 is TGTGCCAGCAGTGAGGACAGGGCGTACGAGCAGTACTTC. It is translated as CASSEDRAYEQYF.

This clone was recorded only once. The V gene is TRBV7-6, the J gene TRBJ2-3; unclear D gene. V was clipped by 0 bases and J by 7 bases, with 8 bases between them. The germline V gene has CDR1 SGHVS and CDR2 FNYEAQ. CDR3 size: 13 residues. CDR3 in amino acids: CASSLASQNTQYF. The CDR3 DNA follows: TGTGCCAGCAGCTTAGCTAGCCAAAATACGCAGTATTTT.

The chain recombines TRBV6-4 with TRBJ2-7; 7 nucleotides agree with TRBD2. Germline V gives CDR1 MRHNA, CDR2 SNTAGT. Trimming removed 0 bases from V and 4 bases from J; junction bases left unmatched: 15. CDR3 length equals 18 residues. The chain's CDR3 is CASSDSNSREGIGYEQYF. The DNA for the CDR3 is TGTGCCAGCAGTGACTCGAATTCCAGGGAGGGGATTGGGTACGAGCAGTACTTC.

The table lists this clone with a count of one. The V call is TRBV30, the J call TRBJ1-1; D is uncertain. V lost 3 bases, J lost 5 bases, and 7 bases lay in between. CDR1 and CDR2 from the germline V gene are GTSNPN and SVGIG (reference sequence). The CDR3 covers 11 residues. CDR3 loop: CAWRLQTEAFF. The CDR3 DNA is TGTGCCTGGAGGCTCCAGACTGAAGCTTTCTTT.

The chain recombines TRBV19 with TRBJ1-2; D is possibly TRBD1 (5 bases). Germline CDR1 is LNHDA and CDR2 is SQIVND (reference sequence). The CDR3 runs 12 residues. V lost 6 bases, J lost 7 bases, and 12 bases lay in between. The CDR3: CASSPQGLGYTF. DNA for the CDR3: TGTGCCAGTAGCCCCCAGGGACTTGGCTACACCTTC.

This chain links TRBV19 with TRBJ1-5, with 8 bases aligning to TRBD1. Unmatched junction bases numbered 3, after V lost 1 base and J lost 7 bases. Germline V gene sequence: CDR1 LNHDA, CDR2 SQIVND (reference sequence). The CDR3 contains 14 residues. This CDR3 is CASSIVAGGQPQHF. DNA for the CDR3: TGTGCCAGTAGTATAGTGGCAGGGGGCCAGCCCCAGCATTTT.

In DNA, the CDR3 is TGTGCCAGCAGTGTTACTTGGACAGCCTTGAAACTGTTTTTT. It codes for CASSVTWTALKLFF. The V gene is TRBV28, the J gene TRBJ1-4; D is perhaps TRBD1 (6 bases). The CDR3 runs to 14 residues. The V end lost 5 bases, the J end lost 11 bases, and 18 bases lay between the germline ends. From germline, CDR1 is MDHEN and CDR2 SYDVKM.